These T cell receptor beta chains were read from a single sample in a study of blood T cells in healthy people across ages. TCRdb reprocessed the 5' RACE reads via MiXCR and lists one record per CDR3 protein. The repertoire holds over a million distinct CDR3 sequences, with approximately 59% as singletons. The source material was blood. All receptors come from a young man in good health. CDR3s include the opening cysteine and the closing phenylalanine or tryptophan.

v_gene	j_gene	CDR3aa
TRBV12-3/TRBV12-4	TRBJ2-4	CASRSDRGAKNIQYF
TRBV5-5	-	CASSLVDRGAYEQYF
TRBV3-1	TRBJ1-4	CASSQDPAYGGLFF
TRBV4-1	TRBJ2-1	CASSQVSAGVQLEQFF
TRBV5-5	TRBJ2-4	CASSKDIQGDIQYF
TRBV7-2	-	CASSLEDRGLYEQYF
TRBV12-3/TRBV12-4	TRBJ1-5	CASSFGIGIEEGQPQHF
TRBV27	TRBJ2-2	CASRLGQGSGELFF
TRBV13	TRBJ2-7	CASSASGRMYEQYF
TRBV29-1	TRBJ2-2	CSVEGRATGELFF
TRBV6-2/TRBV6-3	TRBJ1-6	CASRPGQANSPLHF
TRBV4-1	TRBJ2-3	CASSRLGTDTQYF
TRBV4-1	TRBJ2-1	CASSQRRTDAQFF
TRBV6-5	TRBJ1-1	CASVNNRGNTEAFF
TRBV6-1	TRBJ1-5	CASLPLGPNQPQHF
TRBV7-8	TRBJ2-1	CASSQGTGKQFF
TRBV20-1	TRBJ1-2	CSAGDQETGGGYGYTF
TRBV7-2	TRBJ1-6	CASSRGTAAQLPLHF
TRBV10-3	TRBJ2-7	CAISESGRCEQYF
TRBV24-1	TRBJ2-1	CATSKTGNGIPYGEQFF
TRBV4-1	TRBJ2-7	CASSRTYLQTYEQYF
TRBV4-1	TRBJ1-6	CASSQPGIGSYNSPLHF
TRBV5-1	TRBJ2-7	CASSLGFRVEQYF
TRBV4-1	TRBJ1-4	CASSIQGANEKLFF
TRBV15	TRBJ1-2	CATSRNRRGVTF
TRBV5-1	TRBJ2-1	CASSLFQRGDYNEQFF
TRBV10-3	TRBJ1-3	CAISENRGPNSGNTIYF
TRBV28	TRBJ2-4	CASSRTLLAENIQYF
TRBV12-3/TRBV12-4	TRBJ2-3	CASSLALLANTQYF
TRBV12-3/TRBV12-4	TRBJ2-2	CASKQAGQNTGELFF
TRBV29-1	TRBJ2-1	CSVGGQYNEQFF
TRBV12-3/TRBV12-4	TRBJ2-7	CASSFIPLEQYF
TRBV29-1	TRBJ2-7	CSVAAGTGSEQYF
TRBV5-1	TRBJ2-7	CATRRGPSSYEQYF
TRBV20-1	TRBJ1-2	CSARDIPGYTF
TRBV2	TRBJ2-2	CASSETPPGSGELFF
TRBV7-2	TRBJ2-5	CASSKTGTGYILQYF